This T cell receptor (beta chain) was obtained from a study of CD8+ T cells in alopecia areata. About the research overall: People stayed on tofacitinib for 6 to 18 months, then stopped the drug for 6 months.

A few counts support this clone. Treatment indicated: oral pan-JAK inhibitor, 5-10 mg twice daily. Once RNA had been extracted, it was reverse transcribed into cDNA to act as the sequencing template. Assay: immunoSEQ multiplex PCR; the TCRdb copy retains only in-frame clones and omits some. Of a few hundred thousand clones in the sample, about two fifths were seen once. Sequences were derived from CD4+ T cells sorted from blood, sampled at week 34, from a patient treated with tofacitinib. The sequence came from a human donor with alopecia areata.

The CDR3 loop reads CASRLGGLDYGYTF. The CDR3, as DNA: TGTGCCAGCAGGCTCGGGGGGCTGGACTATGGCTACACCTTC. The genes are TRBV6-1 and TRBJ1-2, with a tentative D call TRBD1 (6 bases). V was pared by 6 bases and J by 3 bases, with 14 bases between. The CDR3 is made up of 14 amino acids. CDR1 is MNHNS and CDR2 is SASEGT in the germline V gene.